This TCR beta chain was captured in a study of CD8+CD57+ T cells in acquired aplastic anemia. The overall study: Sorted CD4+ and CD8+ cells yielded DNA averaging around 3.2 ug.

This CDR3 contains 14 residues. Germline values: CDR1 SQVTM, CDR2 ANQGSEA. V dropped 4 bases and J dropped 3; count of bases not matched to a gene: 7. This clonotype was detected many times. TCR beta VDJ combinations and CDR3 sequences were profiled from genomic DNA. TCRdb recomputed calls from the reads with MiXCR, one row per CDR3 protein. The sample consists of 400,000 to 450,000 distinct CDR3 sequences, 55% to 75% of them appearing once. The chain combines TRBV29-1 with TRBJ2-7, with TRBD1 identical over 9 bases. The specimen was sorted CD4+, CD8+, or CD8+CD57+ T cells (not recorded which) from PBMCs. The sequence was obtained from a human donor in good health, serving as a control. CDR3 bases: TGCAGCGTTGTGTGGGACAGGGTATTCTACGAGCAGTACTTC. Encoded protein: CSVVWDRVFYEQYF.